This TCR beta chain was profiled in a study of OX40 agonist ivuxolimab in advanced cancers. Background on the study: Patients with prior anti-PD-1, anti-PD-L1 or anti-CTLA-4 therapy were eligible; 40% had some.

Regarding this clone: Its antigen is currently unknown.

Overall study results and limits: Low clonal expansion, among the lowest seen, marked partial responders at 0.1-3.0 mg/kg. Some nonresponders also had low normalized T-cell clonal expansion.

The CDR3 covers 16 residues. CDR1 LNHDA and CDR2 SQIVND come from the germline V gene (reference sequence). Deletions cut 3 bases from V and 0 bases from J, with 11 bases between. TCRdb's copy holds only in-frame clones and misses some; the assay was immunoSEQ multiplex PCR. The table has almost 70,000 clones, around 86% seen once. This chain connects TRBV19 to TRBJ2-2; no clear D gene. The TCR comes from an adult with an advanced solid tumor such as melanoma, head and neck, liver or kidney cancer. The sample was CD4+ or CD8+ T cells sorted from blood, taken in a trial of the OX40 agonist ivuxolimab. CDR3 loop: CASSIPPAANTGELFF. The CDR3 DNA follows: TGTGCCAGTAGTATCCCGCCGGCCGCGAACACCGGGGAGCTGTTTTTT.